The 19 T cell receptor beta chains reported below all come from one sample, sequenced in a study of response to subunit inactivated influenza vaccine. Each CDR3 protein gets one entry after TCRdb re-called the RT-PCR reads with MiXCR. This repertoire shows just over 300,000 distinct CDR3 sequences, roughly 20% found once; its top ten account for around 10%. The specimen comprised PBMCs from blood, sampled around 22 months after vaccination. The receptors come from a man between 50 and 69 years old who received an inactivated influenza vaccine.

In its sample, this clonotype was seen a few times. The chain combines TRBV6-2 or TRBV6-3 with TRBJ1-1; a weak D match, TRBD1 (6 bases). This CDR3 is built from 18 residues. V was cut by 0 bases and J by 5 bases, with 22 bases left in between. Germline assignment: CDR1 MNHEY and CDR2 SVGEGT. The CDR3 is CASSYSFSRGGWRTEAFF. The CDR3 DNA reads TGTGCCAGCAGTTACTCTTTTTCGCGAGGGGGATGGAGGACTGAAGCTTTCTTT.

The chain joins TRBV7-9 to TRBJ1-5; no reliable D call. Germline CDR1 reads SEHNR; CDR2 reads FQNEAQ (reference sequence). Trimming removed 5 bases at V and 1 base at J, with 12 bases between. The CDR3 runs to 15 residues. CDR3 sequence reads: CASSRSSGSNQPQHF. In DNA form, the CDR3 reads TGTGCCAGCAGCCGCTCGTCGGGGAGCAATCAGCCCCAGCATTTT.

This clonotype was picked up a small number of times. V is TRBV7-9 and J is TRBJ2-1; D is undetermined. The germline gives CDR1 SEHNR, CDR2 FQNEAQ (reference sequence). This CDR3 comprises 12 residues. Trimming took off 3 bases at V and 9 bases at J, with 9 bases between the two ends. DNA of the CDR3: TGTGCCAGCAGCTTGGGGTATGGTGAGCAGTTCTTC. Protein: CASSLGYGEQFF.

The chain couples TRBV24-1 to TRBJ1-5; possibly TRBD1 for D (5 bases). Germline V gene sequence: CDR1 KGHDR, CDR2 SFDVKD. Trimming removed 3 bases at V and 7 bases at J, with 12 bases between. The CDR3 consists of 14 residues. CDR3 bases: TGTGCCACCAGTGATCCCAGGGTAGGGCAGCCCCAGCATTTT. Amino acids: CATSDPRVGQPQHF.

The gene calls are TRBV10-3 and TRBJ1-2, with 7 bases matching TRBD1. Germline assignment: CDR1 ENHRY and CDR2 SYGVKD. The CDR3 spans 11 residues. The CDR3 DNA reads as TGTGCGGTGAACAGGGGTTCTGGCTACACCTTC. Protein sequence: CAVNRGSGYTF.

This clonotype was seen a few times. This rearrangement joins TRBV12-3 or TRBV12-4 to TRBJ1-1; D might be TRBD1 (5 bases). The CDR3 consists of 16 residues. The V and J ends lost 0 bases and 5 bases respectively, with 16 bases between them. The DNA for the CDR3 is TGTGCCAGCAGTTTAGCTGAGGGGTCGTGGGGGACTGAAGCTTTCTTT. Protein product: CASSLAEGSWGTEAFF.

The rearrangement joins TRBV20-1 to TRBJ2-1; no clear D gene. Germline loops: CDR1 DFQATT, CDR2 SNEGSKA (reference sequence). Trimming shortened V by 6 bases and J by 9 bases, and 12 bases separated the two germline ends. The CDR3 sequence is 11 residues long. CDR3 nucleotide sequence: TGCAGTGCGATCCGGGTGCCTGAGCAGTTCTTC. It yields the protein CSAIRVPEQFF.

The chain carries TRBV18 and TRBJ2-7; D is perhaps TRBD1 (6 bases). The CDR3 runs 14 residues. V gave up 3 bases and J gave up 3 bases, with 12 bases separating them. The germline CDR1 and CDR2 sequences are KGHSH and LQKENI. The chain's CDR3 is CASSPNREGYEQYF. CDR3 nucleotide sequence: TGTGCCAGCTCACCTAACAGGGAAGGCTACGAGCAGTACTTC.

The chain is built from TRBV20-1 and TRBJ2-3; 11 nucleotides align to TRBD2. Trimming at V came to 4 bases and at J to 4 bases, leaving 10 bases not matched to a gene. CDR1 is DFQATT, CDR2 SNEGSKA, per germline (reference sequence). The CDR3 length is 16 residues. CDR3 amino acids: CSATALAGDGADTQYF. The DNA of the CDR3 is TGCAGTGCTACCGCACTAGCGGGAGATGGAGCAGATACGCAGTATTTT.

This clonotype was detected a few times. This rearrangement joins TRBV7-9 to TRBJ1-1; possibly TRBD1 for D (6 bases). Trimming removed 5 bases from V and 4 bases from J, with 17 bases in between. The CDR3 covers 15 residues. Germline V lookup: CDR1 SEHNR, CDR2 FQNEAQ (reference sequence). CDR3 sequence reads: CASSLDRLRATEAFF. The CDR3 DNA follows: TGTGCCAGCAGCCTAGACAGGTTGCGGGCCACTGAAGCTTTCTTT.

The chain recombines TRBV14 with TRBJ1-4; no clear D gene. The V gene lost 1 base and the J gene lost 8 bases, with 8 bases spanning the gap. This CDR3 spans 13 amino acids. Per the germline V gene, CDR1 is SGHDN and CDR2 is FVKESK. Written as DNA, the CDR3 is TGTGCCAGCAGCCAAGGGACGGCAGAAAAACTGTTTTTT. Residues: CASSQGTAEKLFF.

The chain employs TRBV20-1 and TRBJ2-7, with unresolved D. This CDR3 comprises 15 residues. Trimming pared 6 bases from V and 4 bases from J, leaving 22 bases between. CDR1 is DFQATT, CDR2 SNEGSKA, per germline (reference sequence). Written as DNA, the CDR3 is TGCAGTGCCCCTTCCCTTGGTCTGAACCCTTACGAGCAGTACTTC. This translates into CSAPSLGLNPYEQYF.

This sequence joins TRBV3-1 and TRBJ1-2, with TRBD1 as a possible D gene (5 bases). Germline V gives CDR1 LGHDT, CDR2 YNNKEL (reference sequence). There are 13 residues in the CDR3. V gave up 4 bases and J gave up 4 bases, with 10 bases separating them. The CDR3 sequence is CASSRGHLYGYTF. DNA for the CDR3: TGTGCCAGCAGCCGAGGACATCTCTATGGCTACACCTTC.

The sample holds a few counts of this clonotype. The CDR3, as DNA: TGCGCCAGCAGCTTAGGTGCCACCCCACAAGAGACCCAGTACTTC. It specifies CASSLGATPQETQYF. The chain couples TRBV5-1 to TRBJ2-5, with D unclear. The CDR3 has 15 residues. V was clipped by 2 bases and J by 2 bases, with 13 bases between them. Germline V lookup: CDR1 SGHRS, CDR2 YFSETQ.

This clonotype was seen a handful of times. This chain connects TRBV9 to TRBJ1-1; no clear D. This CDR3 has 13 residues. V lost 0 bases to trimming and J lost 2 bases, with 5 bases between them. Germline loops: CDR1 SGDLS, CDR2 YYNGEE. The CDR3 loop reads CASSVATNTEAFF. CDR3 DNA: TGTGCCAGCAGCGTAGCCACTAACACTGAAGCTTTCTTT.

CDR3 in DNA: TGCAGCGTTGGGTGGGACCAAGAGACCCAGTACTTC. Protein product: CSVGWDQETQYF. The chain has TRBV29-1 and TRBJ2-5; D gene uncertain. The ends were cut back, 4 bases at V and 0 bases at J, with 6 bases in the middle. This CDR3 is built from 12 residues. Germline V lookup: CDR1 SQVTM, CDR2 ANQGSEA.

This clonotype was counted only a few times. The chain has TRBV12-3 or TRBV12-4 and TRBJ2-1; TRBD1 matches at 10 bases. This CDR3 comprises 17 residues. After removal of 6 bases from V and 7 bases from J, the junction contained 15 bases not matched to a gene. CDR3 loop: CASSPSHGGQGMNEQFF. As DNA, the CDR3 is TGTGCCAGCAGCCCCAGTCATGGGGGACAGGGGATGAATGAGCAGTTCTTC.

The rearrangement joins TRBV10-3 to TRBJ1-3; unclear D gene. Germline V gene data show CDR1 as ENHRY and CDR2 as SYGVKD. Trimming shortened V by 10 bases and J by 1 base, and 17 bases separated the two germline ends. This CDR3 region has 15 residues. The CDR3 sequence: CASKGLLPSGNTIYF. CDR3 nucleotide sequence: TGTGCCAGCAAAGGGCTTCTCCCTTCTGGAAACACCATATATTTT.

This clonotype was counted only a few times. This rearrangement joins TRBV12-3 or TRBV12-4 to TRBJ1-3, with D perhaps TRBD1 (6 bases). V lost 4 bases and J 2 bases, leaving 18 bases between the germline ends. The CDR3 has 17 amino acids. The CDR3 is CASSYTGTSFTGNTIYF. CDR3 nucleotides: TGTGCCAGCAGTTATACCGGGACATCTTTCACTGGAAACACCATATATTTT.